This passage covers 31 T cell receptor beta chains from one sample sequenced in a study of cytomegalovirus exposure and HLA in healthy donors. Use of 60 Vbeta and 13 Jbeta primers characterized the PCR. Data came from immunoSEQ multiplex PCR; TCRdb stores just in-frame clones and leaves some out. The table shows fewer than 200,000 clones, with around 80% occurring only once. The sequenced sample was PBMCs. These TCRs come from a woman aged 25 to 39 in good health and CMV-seronegative.

As to this clone: At one end the junction does not follow the germline gene, possibly because of a read error. The rearrangement joins TRBV6-5 to TRBJ2-2, with D perhaps matching TRBD2 (5 bases). Looked up from germline, CDR1 is MNHEY and CDR2 is SVGAGI. The CDR3 is 15 amino acids. For the CDR3, the DNA is TGTGCCAGCAGTTATTTTGTGGCGAACACCGGGGAGCTGCTTTTT. Translating it yields CASSYFVANTGELLF.

V gene TRBV11-3 combines with J gene TRBJ2-3; 7 positions agree with TRBD1. CDR3 length equals 16 residues. V lost 4 bases and J lost 2; bases outside the gene matches: 9. CDR1 is SGHNT, CDR2 YENEEA, per germline. CDR3 bases: TGTGCCAGCAGCTCTGGGACAGACGCCCACACAGATACGCAGTATTTT. Its translation: CASSSGTDAHTDTQYF.

This clone was seen once. This chain joins TRBV9 and TRBJ1-1; no clear D. Germline V gene sequence: CDR1 SGDLS, CDR2 YYNGEE. The CDR3 consists of 16 residues. V lost 4 bases, J lost 0 bases, and 16 bases lay in between. CDR3 region: CASSTTDGVLNTEAFF. The CDR3 region has the DNA TGTGCCAGCAGCACGACTGACGGGGTATTGAACACTGAAGCTTTCTTT.

This clone has only one observation. The gene calls are TRBV19 and TRBJ2-7; 7 positions agree with TRBD1. The CDR3 length is 14 residues. The V gene's germline CDR1 is LNHDA and CDR2 SQIVND (reference sequence). V was pared by 4 bases and J by 4 bases, with 7 bases of the junction left unmatched. The CDR3 DNA is TGTGCCAGTAGTACGCTTGACAGGGAATACGAGCAGTACTTC. It yields the protein CASSTLDREYEQYF.

This rearrangement joins TRBV11-2 to TRBJ2-7, with D possibly being TRBD1 (5 bases). The germline V gene has CDR1 SGHAT and CDR2 FQNNGV. The CDR3 runs to 14 residues. Trimming took 8 bases from V and 1 from J, leaving 15 bases between them. The CDR3 DNA reads as TGTGCCAGCCGAAGACAAGGGGATTCCTACGAGCAGTACTTC. This translates into CASRRQGDSYEQYF.

This clone was seen a handful of times. The chain carries TRBV19 and TRBJ2-7; D call uncertain. The CDR3 length is 12 residues. V lost 5 bases, J lost 7 bases, and 12 bases lay in between. Germline CDR1 reads LNHDA; CDR2 reads SQIVND (reference sequence). The CDR3: CASSPPRGEQYF. In DNA form, the CDR3 reads TGTGCCAGTAGTCCCCCCCGAGGTGAGCAGTACTTC. The whole variable domain, filled in from reference TRBV19 and TRBJ2-7, reads DGGITQSPKYLFRKEGQNVTLSCEQNLNHDAMYWYRQDPGQGLRLIYYSQIVNDFQKGDIAEGYSVSREKKESFPLTVTSAQKNPTAFYLCASSPPRGEQYFGPGTRLTVT.

This chain joins TRBV7-8 and TRBJ2-1, with unresolved D. V gave up 5 bases and J gave up 2 bases, with 16 bases separating them. The germline V gene encodes CDR1 SGHVS and CDR2 FQNEAQ. The CDR3 contains 16 residues. The CDR3 loop reads CASSLSLAATYNEQFF. The CDR3 nucleotides are TGTGCCAGCAGCCTATCCCTTGCGGCTACCTACAATGAGCAGTTCTTC. The whole variable domain, remainder taken from reference TRBV7-8 and TRBJ2-1, is GAGVSQSPRYKVAKRGQDVALRCDPISGHVSLFWYQQALGQGPEFLTYFQNEAQLDKSGLPSDRFFAERPEGSVSTLKIQRTQQEDSAVYLCASSLSLAATYNEQFFGPGTRLTVL.

A single count supports this clone. J is TRBJ2-7 and V is TRBV5-1, with 8 nucleotides matching TRBD1. The CDR3 length is 17 residues. The germline gives CDR1 SGHRS, CDR2 YFSETQ. V dropped 0 bases and J dropped 0; count of bases not matched to a gene: 8. CDR3 in amino acids: CASSLAWGQALSYEQYF. CDR3 nucleotides: TGCGCCAGCAGCTTGGCCTGGGGACAGGCGCTCTCCTACGAGCAGTACTTC.

This rearrangement joins TRBV7-2 to TRBJ2-7; TRBD1 matches 9 bases. The ends lost 5 bases at V and 7 bases at J; junction bases unmatched: 6. This CDR3 comprises 13 residues. Germline lookup yields CDR1 SGHTA and CDR2 FQGNSA. The CDR3 DNA reads TGTGCCAGCAGCCGGGACAGGGTTGGGGAGCAGTACTTC. This translates into CASSRDRVGEQYF.

This chain uses TRBV19 with TRBJ2-3; 7 nucleotides agree with TRBD2. Germline V gene sequence: CDR1 LNHDA, CDR2 SQIVND (reference sequence). V shed 7 bases, J shed 4 bases, and the junction held 20 bases outside the gene matches. The CDR3 runs 18 residues. The DNA of the CDR3 is TGTGCCAGTATGGCTAGCGGCAAAGTGTCGAGGGTACCAGATACGCAGTATTTT. It is translated as CASMASGKVSRVPDTQYF.

J is TRBJ2-7 and V is TRBV25-1; possible D gene TRBD1, 6 bases. V was trimmed by 3 bases and J by 7 bases, leaving 22 bases between them. This CDR3 spans 16 amino acids. Germline V lookup: CDR1 MGHDK, CDR2 SYGVNS. Here the CDR3 reads CASSDDAAGALGEQYF. CDR3 coding DNA: TGTGCCAGCAGTGATGATGCCGCAGGGGCTTTGGGGGAGCAGTACTTC.

The chain combines TRBV15 with TRBJ2-3, with TRBD2 matching over 8 bases. After removal of 5 bases from V and 1 base from J, the junction contained 2 bases not matched to a gene. CDR3 length: 14 amino acids. Germline CDR1 LNHNV, CDR2 YYDKDF (reference sequence). Written as DNA, the CDR3 is TGTGCCACCAGCCCGGGGGGGGGCACAGATACGCAGTATTTT. Translating it yields CATSPGGGTDTQYF.

This CDR3 is CASSATTQGHGGYTF. CDR3 in DNA: TGTGCCAGCAGCGCAACTACGCAGGGGCATGGTGGCTACACCTTC. The gene calls are TRBV7-2 and TRBJ1-2; D perhaps matches TRBD1 (6 bases). V was shortened by 5 bases and J by 7 bases, with 20 bases between the two germline ends. Germline V gene sequence: CDR1 SGHTA, CDR2 FQGNSA. This CDR3 is built from 15 residues.

The V and J genes are TRBV7-8 and TRBJ1-2; D unclear. V was clipped by 0 bases and J by 4 bases, with 6 bases between them. The germline gives CDR1 SGHVS, CDR2 FQNEAQ. The CDR3 is made up of 13 amino acids. The CDR3: CASSLAVAYGYTF. CDR3 sequence (DNA): TGTGCCAGCAGCTTAGCGGTAGCCTATGGCTACACCTTC.

This sequence joins TRBV19 and TRBJ2-2; tentative D call: TRBD1 (5 bases). V was cut by 6 bases and J by 0 bases, with 8 bases left in between. Per germline, CDR1 LNHDA and CDR2 SQIVND (reference sequence). There are 14 residues in the CDR3. The CDR3 DNA reads TGTGCCAGTAGACAGGTCGCGAACACCGGGGAGCTGTTTTTT. Its translation is CASRQVANTGELFF.

In its sample, this clone was seen once. The J gene is TRBJ1-5, the V gene TRBV19, with D possibly TRBD1 on 5 matching bases. V lost 2 bases and J lost 7, with 9 bases in between. Germline values: CDR1 LNHDA, CDR2 SQIVND (reference sequence). The length of the CDR3 is 13 residues. The CDR3 loop is CASSIQGYQPQHF. CDR3 coding DNA: TGTGCCAGTAGTATACAGGGATACCAGCCCCAGCATTTT.

This chain links TRBV29-1 with TRBJ1-5; 8 bases are a match to TRBD1. The germline V gene has CDR1 SQVTM and CDR2 ANQGSEA. The CDR3 runs 14 residues. The ends lost 5 bases at V and 2 bases at J; junction bases unmatched: 5. The CDR3 loop is CSVPGQGGNQPQHF. DNA of the CDR3: TGCAGCGTTCCCGGACAGGGAGGCAATCAGCCCCAGCATTTT.

The CDR3 region is CASRRILGADQPQHF. The DNA of the CDR3 is TGTGCCAGCAGGAGGATTTTGGGGGCGGATCAGCCCCAGCATTTT. The chain recombines TRBV2 with TRBJ1-5, with a tentative D call TRBD1 (6 bases). The germline V gene encodes CDR1 SNHLY and CDR2 FYNNEI. There are 15 residues in the CDR3. V gave up 6 bases and J gave up 5 bases, with 17 bases separating them.

The CDR3 bases are TGTGCCTGGAGTCCGCCCGAGCCATATGGCTACACCTTC. This gives the protein CAWSPPEPYGYTF. This chain uses TRBV30 with TRBJ1-2; D is undetermined. Germline loops: CDR1 GTSNPN, CDR2 SVGIG (reference sequence). The ends were cut back, 2 bases at V and 5 bases at J, with 12 bases in the middle. This CDR3 has 13 residues.

The chain uses TRBV27 and TRBJ2-2; the match to TRBD1 covers 7 bases. Germline lookup yields CDR1 MNHEY and CDR2 SMNVEV (reference sequence). The CDR3 covers 14 residues. V shed 7 bases, J shed 5 bases, and the junction held 7 bases outside the gene matches. The CDR3 DNA sequence: TGTGCCAGCACCCCCGACAGGGCAACCGGGGAGCTGTTTTTT. Residues: CASTPDRATGELFF.

The V call is TRBV7-9, the J call TRBJ2-6; D remains unclear. The germline CDR1 and CDR2 sequences are SEHNR and FQNEAQ (reference sequence). Trimming cost V 3 bases and J 3 bases, with 6 bases left between them. The CDR3 totals 14 residues. CDR3: CASSLTNGANVLTF. CDR3 DNA sequence: TGTGCCAGCAGCTTGACAAATGGGGCCAACGTCCTGACTTTC.

To note about this clone: This CDR3 is also generated by other DNA sequences in the sample. This chain joins TRBV4-3 and TRBJ2-5; 12 nucleotides match TRBD2. Germline CDR1 LGHNA, CDR2 YSLEER. There are 19 residues in the CDR3. The J segment lost 4 bases and the V segment lost 0 bases, leaving 12 bases of the junction unmatched. The chain's CDR3 is CASSQDWTSGARGIETQYF. DNA of the CDR3: TGCGCCAGCAGCCAAGATTGGACTAGCGGGGCAAGGGGGATAGAGACCCAGTACTTC.

This clone was recorded a few times. The V and J genes are TRBV6-6 and TRBJ2-4; 7 nucleotides match TRBD1. Germline V lookup: CDR1 MNHNY, CDR2 SVGAGI (reference sequence). Trimming cost V 6 bases and J 6 bases; bases outside gene matches: 11. The CDR3 is made up of 15 amino acids. CDR3 sequence reads: CASSPAETGINIQYF. CDR3 DNA: TGTGCCAGCAGCCCCGCGGAGACAGGGATAAACATTCAGTACTTC.

The V gene is TRBV14, the J gene TRBJ1-2; D not certain. This CDR3 has 16 amino acids. CDR1 and CDR2 (germline): SGHDN, FVKESK. Trimming took off 0 bases at V and 7 bases at J, with 18 bases between the two ends. As DNA, the CDR3 is TGTGCCAGCAGCCAAGACGGCTTGCCTTGGCGGGGTGGCTACACCTTC. Protein product: CASSQDGLPWRGGYTF.

The V and J genes are TRBV4-3 and TRBJ1-3; D gene ambiguous. Germline CDR1 is LGHNA and CDR2 is YSLEER. V dropped 0 bases and J dropped 12 bases, with 12 bases sitting between them. This CDR3 is 13 amino acids long. CDR3 protein: CASSQDPGYYIYF. The CDR3 DNA reads TGCGCCAGCAGCCAAGATCCCGGCTACTACATATATTTT.

Regarding this clone: An end of the junction differs from the germline gene, which may be a read error. The gene calls are TRBV6-1 and TRBJ2-4, with 7 bases aligning to TRBD1. The V gene's germline CDR1 is MNHNS and CDR2 SASEGT. The CDR3 runs 15 residues. CDR3 region: CASRVLRGLQNSQYF. CDR3 nucleotides: TGTGCCAGCAGAGTGCTCAGGGGGTTGCAAAACAGTCAGTACTTC.

The chain links TRBV7-2 to TRBJ2-7, with D perhaps matching TRBD1 (7 bases). From germline, CDR1 is SGHTA and CDR2 FQGNSA. This CDR3 spans 13 amino acids. The ends were cut back, 7 bases at V and 3 bases at J, with 13 bases in the middle. This CDR3 reads CASKAGGGYEQYF. The CDR3 nucleotides read TGTGCCAGCAAGGCAGGGGGAGGCTACGAGCAGTACTTC.

V usage is TRBV19 and J usage is TRBJ1-5, with 8 bases lining up with TRBD1. After removal of 11 bases from V and 2 bases from J, the junction contained 17 bases not matched to a gene. The CDR3 loop spans 17 amino acids. Germline CDR1 and CDR2: LNHDA and SQIVND (reference sequence). CDR3 bases: TGTGCCGTTCTGAGAGGACAGGGTCTGGAAGGCAATCAGCCCCAGCATTTT. Translation gives CAVLRGQGLEGNQPQHF.

The chain links TRBV6-5 to TRBJ1-2; D possibly corresponds to TRBD1 (5 bases). The germline V gene has CDR1 MNHEY and CDR2 SVGAGI. V lost 0 bases and J lost 3, with 11 bases in between. There are 15 residues in the CDR3. CDR3 sequence reads: CASSYSTRVDYGYTF. CDR3 nucleotide sequence: TGTGCCAGCAGTTACTCGACCAGGGTTGACTATGGCTACACCTTC.

The rearrangement joins TRBV27 to TRBJ2-7, with 7 bases aligning to TRBD2. V was clipped by 4 bases and J by 2 bases; unmatched bases: 11. The CDR3 is 16 residues long. Per germline, CDR1 MNHEY and CDR2 SMNVEV (reference sequence). CDR3 sequence reads: CASSYDPPGTTYEQYF. CDR3 DNA sequence: TGTGCCAGCAGTTATGACCCCCCGGGGACTACCTACGAGCAGTACTTC.

The gene calls are TRBV2 and TRBJ1-5, with D unclear. V gave up 6 bases and J gave up 5 bases, with 11 bases separating them. Germline CDR1 is SNHLY and CDR2 is FYNNEI. The CDR3 is made up of 13 amino acids. CDR3 in amino acids: CASSAENYQPQHF. CDR3 in DNA: TGTGCCAGCAGCGCGGAAAACTATCAGCCCCAGCATTTT. The variable domain in full, completed from reference TRBV2 and TRBJ1-5, reads EPEVTQTPSHQVTQMGQEVILRCVPISNHLYFYWYRQILGQKVEFLVSFYNNEISEKSEIFDDQFSVERPDGSNFTLKIRSTKLEDSAMYFCASSAENYQPQHFGDGTRLSIL.